This T cell receptor (beta chain) was captured by sequencing in a study of early stage breast cancer tumors. Germline V gives CDR1 SEHNR, CDR2 FQNEAQ (reference sequence). Trimming removed 3 bases at V and 5 bases at J, with 16 bases between. The CDR3 length is 16 residues. Profiling relied on immunoSEQ multiplex PCR, and the TCRdb table lists in-frame clones only, not all of them. This sample has some 4,500 clones, with more than 55% found just once. This clone is labeled as large. Its antigen is not identified. Notes on the study in general: Unsorted bulk genomic DNA sequencing lacked pairing and functional marker data. Compared with adjacent normal breast, tumors showed around 2.7-fold denser, more clonal T cells.

The clonotype comes from a person in their fifties with breast cancer. Sequenced material: breast tumor tissue. The rearrangement links TRBV7-9 to TRBJ1-4; maybe TRBD1 (5 bases). CDR3 amino acids: CASSLDPGQGNEKLFF. CDR3 sequence (DNA): TGTGCCAGCAGCTTGGACCCGGGGCAGGGAAATGAAAAACTGTTTTTT.